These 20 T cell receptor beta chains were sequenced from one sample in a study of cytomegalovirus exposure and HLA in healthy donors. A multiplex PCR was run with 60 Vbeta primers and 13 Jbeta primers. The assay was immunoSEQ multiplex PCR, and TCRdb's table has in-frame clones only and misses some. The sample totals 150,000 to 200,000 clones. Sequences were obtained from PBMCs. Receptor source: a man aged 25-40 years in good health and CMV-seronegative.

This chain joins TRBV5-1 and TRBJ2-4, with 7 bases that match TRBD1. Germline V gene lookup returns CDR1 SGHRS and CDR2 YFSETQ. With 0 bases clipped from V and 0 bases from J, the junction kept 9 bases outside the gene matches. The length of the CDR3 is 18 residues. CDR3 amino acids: CASSLGQQGRRAKNIQYF. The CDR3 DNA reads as TGCGCCAGCAGCTTGGGGCAACAGGGGCGGAGAGCCAAAAACATTCAGTACTTC.

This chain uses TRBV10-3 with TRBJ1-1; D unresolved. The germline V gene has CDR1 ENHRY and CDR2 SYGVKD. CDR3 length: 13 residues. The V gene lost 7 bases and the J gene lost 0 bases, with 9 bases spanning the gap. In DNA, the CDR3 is TGTGCCATCAACCGGGAGATGAACACTGAAGCTTTCTTT. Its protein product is CAINREMNTEAFF.

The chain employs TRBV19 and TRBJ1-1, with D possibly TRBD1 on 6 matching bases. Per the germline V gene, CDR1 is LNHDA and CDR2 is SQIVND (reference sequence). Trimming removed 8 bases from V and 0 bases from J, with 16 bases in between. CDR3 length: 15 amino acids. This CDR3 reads CASSGGQVVNTEAFF. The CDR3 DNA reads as TGTGCCAGTTCGGGGGGCCAAGTGGTGAACACTGAAGCTTTCTTT.

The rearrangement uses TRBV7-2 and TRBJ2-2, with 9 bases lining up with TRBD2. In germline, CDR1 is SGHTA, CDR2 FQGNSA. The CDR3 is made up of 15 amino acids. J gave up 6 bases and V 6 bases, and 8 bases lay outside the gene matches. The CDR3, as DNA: TGTGCCAGCAGTGTCATCGCGGGAGGGTCCGGGGAGCTGTTTTTT. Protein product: CASSVIAGGSGELFF. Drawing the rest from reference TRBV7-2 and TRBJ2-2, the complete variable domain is GAGVSQSPSNKVTEKGKDVELRCDPISGHTALYWYRQSLGQGLEFLIYFQGNSAPDKSGLPSDRFSAERTGGSVSTLTIQRTQQEDSAVYLCASSVIAGGSGELFFGEGSRLTVL.

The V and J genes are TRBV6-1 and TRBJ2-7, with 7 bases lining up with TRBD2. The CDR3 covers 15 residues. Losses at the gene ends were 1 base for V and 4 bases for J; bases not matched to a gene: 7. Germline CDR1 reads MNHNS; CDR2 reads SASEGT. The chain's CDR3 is CASSEVREPPYEQYF. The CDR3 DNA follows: TGTGCCAGCAGTGAAGTGCGGGAGCCTCCGTACGAGCAGTACTTC.

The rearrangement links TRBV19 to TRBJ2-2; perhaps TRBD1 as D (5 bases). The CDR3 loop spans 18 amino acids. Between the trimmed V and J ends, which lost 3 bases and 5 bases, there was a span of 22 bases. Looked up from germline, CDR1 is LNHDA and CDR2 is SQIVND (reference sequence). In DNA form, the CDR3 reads TGTGCCAGTAGTATTTCCGGCATTGGTGACAGAATTACCGGGGAGCTGTTTTTT. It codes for CASSISGIGDRITGELFF.

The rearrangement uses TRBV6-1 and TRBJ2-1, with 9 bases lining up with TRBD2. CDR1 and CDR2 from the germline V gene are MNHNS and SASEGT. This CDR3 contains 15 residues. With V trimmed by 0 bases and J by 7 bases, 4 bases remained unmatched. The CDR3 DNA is TGTGCCAGCAGTGAAGCTGCGGGAGGGCATAATGAGCAGTTCTTC. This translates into CASSEAAGGHNEQFF.

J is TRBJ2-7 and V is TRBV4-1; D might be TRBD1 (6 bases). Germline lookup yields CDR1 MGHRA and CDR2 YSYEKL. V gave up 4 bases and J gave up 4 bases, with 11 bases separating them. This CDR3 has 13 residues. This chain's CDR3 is CASSRGHLYEQYF. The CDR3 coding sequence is TGCGCCAGCAGCCGGGGGCACCTATACGAGCAGTACTTC.

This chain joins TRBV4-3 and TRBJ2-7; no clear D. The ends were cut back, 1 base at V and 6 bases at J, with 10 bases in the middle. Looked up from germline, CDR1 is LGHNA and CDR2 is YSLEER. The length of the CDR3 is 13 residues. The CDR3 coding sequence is TGCGCCAGCAGCCAAGGCTCAAGAGGCGAGCAGTACTTC. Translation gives CASSQGSRGEQYF.

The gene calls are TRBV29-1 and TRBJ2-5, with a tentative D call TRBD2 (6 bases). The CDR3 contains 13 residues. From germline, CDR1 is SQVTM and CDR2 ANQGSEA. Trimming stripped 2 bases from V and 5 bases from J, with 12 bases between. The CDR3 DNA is TGCAGCGTTGAATCACCCAGCGGGGAGACCCAGTACTTC. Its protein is CSVESPSGETQYF.

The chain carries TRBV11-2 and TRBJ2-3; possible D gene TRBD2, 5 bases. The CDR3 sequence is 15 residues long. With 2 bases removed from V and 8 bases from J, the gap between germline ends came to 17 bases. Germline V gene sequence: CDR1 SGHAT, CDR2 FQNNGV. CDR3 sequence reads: CASSLLWRESGTQYF. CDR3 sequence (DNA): TGTGCCAGCAGCTTACTTTGGCGCGAAAGCGGTACGCAGTATTTT.

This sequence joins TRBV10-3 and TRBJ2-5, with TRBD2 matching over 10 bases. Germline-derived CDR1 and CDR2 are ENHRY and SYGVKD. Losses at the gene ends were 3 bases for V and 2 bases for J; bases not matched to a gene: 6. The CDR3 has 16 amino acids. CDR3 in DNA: TGTGCCATCAGTGACATAGGACTAGCGGCGCAAGAGACCCAGTACTTC. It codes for CAISDIGLAAQETQYF.

The CDR3 sequence is CASSLTGGSTGELFF. CDR3 nucleotides: TGTGCCAGCAGTTTAACAGGGGGCTCGACCGGGGAGCTGTTTTTT. J is TRBJ2-2 and V is TRBV28, with 9 positions matching TRBD1. The length of the CDR3 is 15 residues. Germline CDR1 reads MDHEN; CDR2 reads SYDVKM. After removal of 2 bases from V and 5 bases from J, the junction contained 3 bases not matched to a gene. Full variable domain (outside the CDR3, taken from reference TRBV28 and TRBJ2-2): DVKVTQSSRYLVKRTGEKVFLECVQDMDHENMFWYRQDPGLGLRLIYFSYDVKMKEKGDIPEGYSVSREKKERFSLILESASTNQTSMYLCASSLTGGSTGELFFGEGSRLTVL.

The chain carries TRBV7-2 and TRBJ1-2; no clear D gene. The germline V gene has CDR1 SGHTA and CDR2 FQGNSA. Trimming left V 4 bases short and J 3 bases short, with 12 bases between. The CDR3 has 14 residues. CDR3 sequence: CASSSPQSYYGYTF. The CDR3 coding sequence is TGTGCCAGCAGCTCCCCACAGAGTTACTATGGCTACACCTTC.

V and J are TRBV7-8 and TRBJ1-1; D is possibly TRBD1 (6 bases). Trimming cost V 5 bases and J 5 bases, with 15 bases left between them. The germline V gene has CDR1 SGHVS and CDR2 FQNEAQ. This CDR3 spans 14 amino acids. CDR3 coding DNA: TGTGCCAGCAGCCACTACAGGGAGGGGACTGAAGCTTTCTTT. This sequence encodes CASSHYREGTEAFF.

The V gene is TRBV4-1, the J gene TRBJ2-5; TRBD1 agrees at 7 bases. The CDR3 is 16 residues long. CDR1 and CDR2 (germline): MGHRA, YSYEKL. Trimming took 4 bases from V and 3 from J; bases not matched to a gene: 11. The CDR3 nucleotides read TGCGCCAGCAGCCTCCCTATAGGGCAGGGGGAAGAGACCCAGTACTTC. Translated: CASSLPIGQGEETQYF.

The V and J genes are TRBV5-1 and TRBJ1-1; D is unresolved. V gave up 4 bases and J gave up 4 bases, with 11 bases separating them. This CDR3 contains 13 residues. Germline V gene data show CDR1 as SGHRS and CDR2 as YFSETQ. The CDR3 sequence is CASSPFPGTEAFF. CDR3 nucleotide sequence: TGCGCCAGCAGCCCTTTCCCCGGCACTGAAGCTTTCTTT.

CDR3 protein: CASSVGVDRVTFF. In nucleotides, the CDR3 is TGTGCCAGCAGCGTAGGGGTGGACAGGGTAACTTTCTTT. The V call is TRBV9, the J call TRBJ1-1; 8 nucleotides align to TRBD1. V was pared by 0 bases and J by 12 bases, with 7 bases of the junction left unmatched. This CDR3 comprises 13 residues. Germline CDR1 SGDLS, CDR2 YYNGEE.

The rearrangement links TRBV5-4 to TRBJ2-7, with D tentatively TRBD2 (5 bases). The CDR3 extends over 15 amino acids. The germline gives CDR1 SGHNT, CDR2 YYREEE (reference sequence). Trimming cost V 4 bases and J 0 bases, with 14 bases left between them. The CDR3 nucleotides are TGTGCCAGCAGCCCCGGACTGGCGAGCTCCTACGAGCAGTACTTC. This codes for CASSPGLASSYEQYF.

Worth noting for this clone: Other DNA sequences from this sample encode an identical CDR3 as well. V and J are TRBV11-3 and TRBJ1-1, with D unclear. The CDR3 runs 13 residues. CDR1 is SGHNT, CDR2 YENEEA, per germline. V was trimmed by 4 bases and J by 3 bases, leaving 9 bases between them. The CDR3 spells CASSWTGDTEAFF. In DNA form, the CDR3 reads TGTGCCAGCAGCTGGACGGGAGACACTGAAGCTTTCTTT. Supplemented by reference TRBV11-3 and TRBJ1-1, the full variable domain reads EAGVVQSPRYKIIEKKQPVAFWCNPISGHNTLYWYLQNLGQGPELLIRYENEEAVDDSQLPKDRFSAERLKGVDSTLKIQPAELGDSAVYLCASSWTGDTEAFFGQGTRLTVV.